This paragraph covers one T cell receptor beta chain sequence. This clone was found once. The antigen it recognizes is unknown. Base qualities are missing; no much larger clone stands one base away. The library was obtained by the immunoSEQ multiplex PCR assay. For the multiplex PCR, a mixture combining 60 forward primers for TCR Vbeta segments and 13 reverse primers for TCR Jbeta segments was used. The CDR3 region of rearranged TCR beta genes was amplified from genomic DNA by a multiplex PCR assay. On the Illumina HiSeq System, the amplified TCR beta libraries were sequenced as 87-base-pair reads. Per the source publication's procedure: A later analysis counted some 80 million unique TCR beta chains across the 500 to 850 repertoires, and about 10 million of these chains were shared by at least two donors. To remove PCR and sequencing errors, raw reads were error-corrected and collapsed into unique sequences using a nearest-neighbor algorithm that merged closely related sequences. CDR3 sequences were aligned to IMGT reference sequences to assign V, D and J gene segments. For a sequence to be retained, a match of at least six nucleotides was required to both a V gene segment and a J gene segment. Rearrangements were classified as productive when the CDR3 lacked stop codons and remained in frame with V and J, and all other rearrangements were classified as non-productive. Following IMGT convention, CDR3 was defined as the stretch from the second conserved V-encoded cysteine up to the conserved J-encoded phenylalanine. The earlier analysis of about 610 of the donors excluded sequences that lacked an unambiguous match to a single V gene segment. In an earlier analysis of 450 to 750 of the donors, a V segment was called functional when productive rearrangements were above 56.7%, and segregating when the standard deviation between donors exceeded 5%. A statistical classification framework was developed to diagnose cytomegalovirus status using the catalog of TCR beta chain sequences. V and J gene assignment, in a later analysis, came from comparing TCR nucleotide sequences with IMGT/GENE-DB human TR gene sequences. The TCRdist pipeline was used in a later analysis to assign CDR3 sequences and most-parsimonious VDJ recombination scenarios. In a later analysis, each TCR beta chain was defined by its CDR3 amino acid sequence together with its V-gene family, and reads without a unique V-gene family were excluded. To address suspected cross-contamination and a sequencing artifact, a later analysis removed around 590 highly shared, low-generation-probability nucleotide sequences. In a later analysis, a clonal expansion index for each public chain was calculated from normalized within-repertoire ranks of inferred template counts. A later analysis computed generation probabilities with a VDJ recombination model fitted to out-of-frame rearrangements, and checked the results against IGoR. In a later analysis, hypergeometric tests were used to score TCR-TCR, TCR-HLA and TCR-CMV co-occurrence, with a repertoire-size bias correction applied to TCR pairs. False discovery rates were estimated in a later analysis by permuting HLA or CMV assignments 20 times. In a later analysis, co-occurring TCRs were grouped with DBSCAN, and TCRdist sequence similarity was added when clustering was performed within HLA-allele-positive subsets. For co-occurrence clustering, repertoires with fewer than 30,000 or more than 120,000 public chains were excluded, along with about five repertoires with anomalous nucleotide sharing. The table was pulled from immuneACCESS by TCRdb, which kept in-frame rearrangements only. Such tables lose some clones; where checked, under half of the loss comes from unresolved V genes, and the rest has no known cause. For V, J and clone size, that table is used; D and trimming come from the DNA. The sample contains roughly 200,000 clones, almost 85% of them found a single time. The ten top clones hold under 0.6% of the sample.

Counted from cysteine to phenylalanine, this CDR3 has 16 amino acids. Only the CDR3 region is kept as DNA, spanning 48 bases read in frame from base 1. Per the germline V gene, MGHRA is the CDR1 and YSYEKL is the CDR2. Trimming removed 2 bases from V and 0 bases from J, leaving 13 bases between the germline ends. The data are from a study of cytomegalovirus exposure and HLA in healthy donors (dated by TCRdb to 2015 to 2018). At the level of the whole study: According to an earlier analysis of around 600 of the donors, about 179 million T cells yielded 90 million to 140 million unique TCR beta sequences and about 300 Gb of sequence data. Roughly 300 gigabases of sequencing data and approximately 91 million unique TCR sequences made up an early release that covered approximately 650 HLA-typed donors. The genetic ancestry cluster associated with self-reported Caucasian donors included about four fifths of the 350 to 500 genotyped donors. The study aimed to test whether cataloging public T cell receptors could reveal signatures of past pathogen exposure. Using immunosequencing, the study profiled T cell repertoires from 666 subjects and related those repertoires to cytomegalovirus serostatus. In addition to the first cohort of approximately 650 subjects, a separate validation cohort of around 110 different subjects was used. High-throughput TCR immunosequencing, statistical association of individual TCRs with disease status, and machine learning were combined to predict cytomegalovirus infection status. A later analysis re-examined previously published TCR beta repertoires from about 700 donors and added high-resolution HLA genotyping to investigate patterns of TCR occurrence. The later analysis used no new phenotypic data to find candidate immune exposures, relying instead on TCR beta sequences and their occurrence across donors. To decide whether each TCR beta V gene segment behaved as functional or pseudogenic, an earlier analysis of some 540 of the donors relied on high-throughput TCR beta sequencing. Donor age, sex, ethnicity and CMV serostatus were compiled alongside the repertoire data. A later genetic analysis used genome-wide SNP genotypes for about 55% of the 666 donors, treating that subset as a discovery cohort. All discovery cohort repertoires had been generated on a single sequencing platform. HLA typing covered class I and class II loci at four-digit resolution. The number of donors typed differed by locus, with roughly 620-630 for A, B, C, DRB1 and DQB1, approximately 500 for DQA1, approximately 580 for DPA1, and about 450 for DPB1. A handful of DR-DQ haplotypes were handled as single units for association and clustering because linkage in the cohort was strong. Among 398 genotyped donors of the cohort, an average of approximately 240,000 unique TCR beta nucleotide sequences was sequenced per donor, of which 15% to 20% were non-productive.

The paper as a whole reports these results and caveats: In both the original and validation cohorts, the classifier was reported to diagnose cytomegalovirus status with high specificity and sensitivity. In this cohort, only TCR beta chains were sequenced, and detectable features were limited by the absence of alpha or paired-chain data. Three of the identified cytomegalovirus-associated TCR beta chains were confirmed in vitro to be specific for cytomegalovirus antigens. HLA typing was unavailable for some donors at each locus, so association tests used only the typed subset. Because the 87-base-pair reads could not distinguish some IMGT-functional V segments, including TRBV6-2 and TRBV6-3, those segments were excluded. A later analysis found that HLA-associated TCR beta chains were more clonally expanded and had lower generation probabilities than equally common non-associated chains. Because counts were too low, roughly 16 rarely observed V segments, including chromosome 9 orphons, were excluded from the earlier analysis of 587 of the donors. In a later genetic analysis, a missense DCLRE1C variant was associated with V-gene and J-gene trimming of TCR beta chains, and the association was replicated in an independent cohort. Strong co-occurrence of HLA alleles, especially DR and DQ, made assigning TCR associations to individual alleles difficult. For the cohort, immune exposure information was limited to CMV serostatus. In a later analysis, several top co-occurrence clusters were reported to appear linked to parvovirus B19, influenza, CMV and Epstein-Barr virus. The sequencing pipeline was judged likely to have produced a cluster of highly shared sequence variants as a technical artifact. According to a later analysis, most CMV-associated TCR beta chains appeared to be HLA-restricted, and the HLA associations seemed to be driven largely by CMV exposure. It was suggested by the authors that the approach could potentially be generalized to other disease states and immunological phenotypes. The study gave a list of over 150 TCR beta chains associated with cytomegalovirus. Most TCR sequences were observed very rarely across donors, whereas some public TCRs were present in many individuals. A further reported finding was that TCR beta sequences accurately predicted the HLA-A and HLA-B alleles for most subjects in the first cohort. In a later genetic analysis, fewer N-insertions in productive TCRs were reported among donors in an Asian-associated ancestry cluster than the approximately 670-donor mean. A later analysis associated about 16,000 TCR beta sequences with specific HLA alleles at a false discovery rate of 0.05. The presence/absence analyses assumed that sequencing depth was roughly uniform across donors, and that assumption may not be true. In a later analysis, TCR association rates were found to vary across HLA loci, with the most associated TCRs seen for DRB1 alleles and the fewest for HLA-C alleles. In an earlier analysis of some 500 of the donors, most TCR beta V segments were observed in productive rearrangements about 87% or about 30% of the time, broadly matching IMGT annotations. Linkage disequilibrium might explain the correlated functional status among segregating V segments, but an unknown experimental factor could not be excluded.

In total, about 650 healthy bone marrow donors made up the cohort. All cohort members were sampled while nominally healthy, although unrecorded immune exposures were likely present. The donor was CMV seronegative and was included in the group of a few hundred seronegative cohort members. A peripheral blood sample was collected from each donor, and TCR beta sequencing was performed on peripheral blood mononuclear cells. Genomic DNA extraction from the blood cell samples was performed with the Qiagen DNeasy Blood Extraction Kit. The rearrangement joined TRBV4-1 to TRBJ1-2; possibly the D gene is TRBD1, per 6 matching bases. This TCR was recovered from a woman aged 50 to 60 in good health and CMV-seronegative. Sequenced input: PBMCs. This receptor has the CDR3 CASSQTGQQTNYGYTF. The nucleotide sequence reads TGCGCCAGCAGCCAAACCGGACAGCAAACTAACTATGGCTACACCTTC.